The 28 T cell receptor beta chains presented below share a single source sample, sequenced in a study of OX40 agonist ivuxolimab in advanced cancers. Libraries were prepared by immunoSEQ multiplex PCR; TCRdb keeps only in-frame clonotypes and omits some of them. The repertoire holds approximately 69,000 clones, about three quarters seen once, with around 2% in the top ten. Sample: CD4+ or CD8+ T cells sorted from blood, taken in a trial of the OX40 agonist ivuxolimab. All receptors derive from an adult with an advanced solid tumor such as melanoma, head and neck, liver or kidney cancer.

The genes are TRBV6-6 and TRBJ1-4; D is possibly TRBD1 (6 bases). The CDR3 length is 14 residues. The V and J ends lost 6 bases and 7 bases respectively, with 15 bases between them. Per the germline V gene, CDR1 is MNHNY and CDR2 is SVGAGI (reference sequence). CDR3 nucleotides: TGTGCCAGCAGGCCAACAGGGAGGCCTGAAAAACTGTTTTTT. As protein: CASRPTGRPEKLFF.

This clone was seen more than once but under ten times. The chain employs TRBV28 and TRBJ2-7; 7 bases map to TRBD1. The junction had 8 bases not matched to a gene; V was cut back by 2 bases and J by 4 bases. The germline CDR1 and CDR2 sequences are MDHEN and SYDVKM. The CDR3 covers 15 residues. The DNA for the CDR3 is TGTGCCAGCAGTTTAAGGGACAGACCAGGGTACGAGCAGTACTTC. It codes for CASSLRDRPGYEQYF.

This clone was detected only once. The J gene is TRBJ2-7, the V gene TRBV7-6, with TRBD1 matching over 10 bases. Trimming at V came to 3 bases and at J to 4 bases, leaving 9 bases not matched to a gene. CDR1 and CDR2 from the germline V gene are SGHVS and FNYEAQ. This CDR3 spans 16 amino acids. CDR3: CASSFGGQGIPYEQYF. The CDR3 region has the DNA TGTGCCAGCAGCTTTGGGGGACAGGGGATCCCTTACGAGCAGTACTTC.

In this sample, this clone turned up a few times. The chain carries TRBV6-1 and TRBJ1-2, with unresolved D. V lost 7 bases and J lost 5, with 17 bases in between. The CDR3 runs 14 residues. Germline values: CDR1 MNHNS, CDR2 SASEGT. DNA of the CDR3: TGTGCCAGCAACCTCGCAGGCGCTGGTTATGGCTACACCTTC. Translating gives CASNLAGAGYGYTF.

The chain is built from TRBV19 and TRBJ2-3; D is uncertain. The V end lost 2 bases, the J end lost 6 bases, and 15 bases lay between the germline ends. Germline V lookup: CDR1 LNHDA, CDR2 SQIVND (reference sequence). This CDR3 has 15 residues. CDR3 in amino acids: CASSISQNPRDTQYF. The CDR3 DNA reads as TGTGCCAGTAGTATATCCCAAAACCCACGGGATACGCAGTATTTT.

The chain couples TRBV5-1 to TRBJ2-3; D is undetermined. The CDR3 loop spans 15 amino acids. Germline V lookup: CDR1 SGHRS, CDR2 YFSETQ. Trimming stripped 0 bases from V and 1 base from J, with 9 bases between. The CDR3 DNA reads TGCGCCAGCAGCTTGGTGGGCGGTCGCACAGATACGCAGTATTTT. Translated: CASSLVGGRTDTQYF.

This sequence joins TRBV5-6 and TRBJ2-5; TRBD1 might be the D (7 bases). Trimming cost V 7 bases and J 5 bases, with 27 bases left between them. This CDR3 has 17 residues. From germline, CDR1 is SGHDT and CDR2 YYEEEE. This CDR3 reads CASSSSRKGASGETQYF. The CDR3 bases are TGTGCCAGCTCATCCTCCCGGAAGGGGGCGAGCGGGGAGACCCAGTACTTC.

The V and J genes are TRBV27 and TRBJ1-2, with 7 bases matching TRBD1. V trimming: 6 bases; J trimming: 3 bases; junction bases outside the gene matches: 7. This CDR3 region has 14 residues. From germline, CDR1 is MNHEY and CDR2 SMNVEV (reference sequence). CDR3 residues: CASREGTEYYGYTF. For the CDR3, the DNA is TGTGCCAGCAGGGAGGGGACAGAGTACTATGGCTACACCTTC.

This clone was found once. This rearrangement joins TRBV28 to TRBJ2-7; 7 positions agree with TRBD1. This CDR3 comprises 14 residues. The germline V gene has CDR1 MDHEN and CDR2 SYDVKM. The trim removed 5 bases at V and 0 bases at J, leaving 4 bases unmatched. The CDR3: CASSIPGGSYEQYF. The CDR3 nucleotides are TGTGCCAGCAGTATTCCAGGGGGCTCCTACGAGCAGTACTTC.

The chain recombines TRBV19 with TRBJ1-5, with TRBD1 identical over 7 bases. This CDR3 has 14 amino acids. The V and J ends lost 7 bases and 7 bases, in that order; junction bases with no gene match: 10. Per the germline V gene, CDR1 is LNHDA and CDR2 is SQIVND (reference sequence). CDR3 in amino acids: CASKRGQGRQPQHF. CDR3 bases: TGTGCCAGTAAGAGGGGGCAGGGAAGGCAGCCCCAGCATTTT.

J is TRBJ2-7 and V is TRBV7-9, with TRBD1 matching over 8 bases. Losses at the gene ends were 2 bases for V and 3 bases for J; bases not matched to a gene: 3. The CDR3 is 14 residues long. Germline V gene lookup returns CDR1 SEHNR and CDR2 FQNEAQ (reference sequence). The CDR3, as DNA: TGTGCCAGCAGCTTACAGGGGGCCGTCTACGAGCAGTACTTC. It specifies CASSLQGAVYEQYF.

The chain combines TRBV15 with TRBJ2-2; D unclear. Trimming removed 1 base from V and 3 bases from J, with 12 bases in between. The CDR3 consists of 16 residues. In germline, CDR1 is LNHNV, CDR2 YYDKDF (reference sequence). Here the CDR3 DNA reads TGTGCCACCAGCAGAGGGAAGGGTGTGGACACCGGGGAGCTGTTTTTT. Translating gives CATSRGKGVDTGELFF.

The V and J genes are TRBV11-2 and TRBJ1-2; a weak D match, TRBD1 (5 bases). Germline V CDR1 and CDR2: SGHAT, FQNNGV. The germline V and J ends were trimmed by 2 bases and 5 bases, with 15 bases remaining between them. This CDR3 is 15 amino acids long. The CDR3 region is CASSLTSGGGYGYTF. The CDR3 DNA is TGTGCCAGCAGCTTAACATCCGGGGGGGGATATGGCTACACCTTC.

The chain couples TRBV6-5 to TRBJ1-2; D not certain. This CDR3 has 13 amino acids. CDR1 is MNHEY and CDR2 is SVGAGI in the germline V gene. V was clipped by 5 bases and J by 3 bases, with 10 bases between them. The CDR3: CASSNRVDYGYTF. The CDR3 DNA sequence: TGTGCCAGCAGTAACCGGGTCGACTATGGCTACACCTTC.

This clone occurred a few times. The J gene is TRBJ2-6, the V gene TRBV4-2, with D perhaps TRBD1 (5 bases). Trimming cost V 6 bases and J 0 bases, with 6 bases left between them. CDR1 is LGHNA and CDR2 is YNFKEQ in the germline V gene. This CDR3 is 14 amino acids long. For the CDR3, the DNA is TGTGCCAGCAGAGGGGACTCTGGGGCCAACGTCCTGACTTTC. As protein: CASRGDSGANVLTF.

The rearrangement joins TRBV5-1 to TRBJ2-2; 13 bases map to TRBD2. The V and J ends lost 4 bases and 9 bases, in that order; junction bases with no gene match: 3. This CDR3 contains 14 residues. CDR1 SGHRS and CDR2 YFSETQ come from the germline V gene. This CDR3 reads CASSPGTSGRELFF. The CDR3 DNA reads TGCGCCAGCAGCCCAGGGACTAGCGGGAGGGAGCTGTTTTTT.

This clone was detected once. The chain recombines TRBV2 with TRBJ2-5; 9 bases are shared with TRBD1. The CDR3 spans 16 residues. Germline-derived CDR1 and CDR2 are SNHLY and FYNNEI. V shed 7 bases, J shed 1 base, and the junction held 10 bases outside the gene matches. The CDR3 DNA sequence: TGTGCCAGCACCATTTCGGGACAGGGCTTCCAAGAGACCCAGTACTTC. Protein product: CASTISGQGFQETQYF.

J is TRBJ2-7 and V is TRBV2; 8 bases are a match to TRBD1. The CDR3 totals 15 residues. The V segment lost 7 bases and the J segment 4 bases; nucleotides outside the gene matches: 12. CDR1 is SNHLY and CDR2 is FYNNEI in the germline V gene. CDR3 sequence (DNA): TGTGCCAGCAACCTGGCCCCGACAGGGGCATACGAGCAGTACTTC. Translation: CASNLAPTGAYEQYF.

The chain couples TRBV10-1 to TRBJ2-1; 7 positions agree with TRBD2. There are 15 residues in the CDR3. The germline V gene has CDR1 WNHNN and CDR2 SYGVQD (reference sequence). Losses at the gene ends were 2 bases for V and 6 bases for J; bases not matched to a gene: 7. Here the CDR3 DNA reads TGCGCCAGCAGTGAGGGCGGGAGTTTTGCCAATGAGCAGTTCTTC. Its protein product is CASSEGGSFANEQFF.

The CDR3 DNA is TGTGCCAGCTCCCCGAACGGGATCGGTTCGATCGAGCAGTACTTC. Its protein product is CASSPNGIGSIEQYF. This rearrangement joins TRBV18 to TRBJ2-7, with D possibly TRBD2 on 5 matching bases. The CDR3 has 15 residues. Germline V lookup: CDR1 KGHSH, CDR2 LQKENI. V lost 6 bases and J lost 6, with 21 bases in between.

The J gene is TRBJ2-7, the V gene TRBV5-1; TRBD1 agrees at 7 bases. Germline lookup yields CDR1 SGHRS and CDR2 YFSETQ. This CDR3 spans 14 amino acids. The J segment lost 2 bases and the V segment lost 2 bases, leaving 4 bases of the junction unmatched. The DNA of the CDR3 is TGCGCCAGCAGCTTTTGGGACAGTACCTACGAGCAGTACTTC. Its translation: CASSFWDSTYEQYF.

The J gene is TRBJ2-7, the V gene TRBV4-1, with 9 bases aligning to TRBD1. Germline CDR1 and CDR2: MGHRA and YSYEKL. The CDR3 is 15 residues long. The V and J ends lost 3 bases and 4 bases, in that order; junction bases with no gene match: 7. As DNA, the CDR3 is TGCGCCAGCAGCCAGGCCGGGACAGGGTTTTACGAGCAGTACTTC. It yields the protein CASSQAGTGFYEQYF.

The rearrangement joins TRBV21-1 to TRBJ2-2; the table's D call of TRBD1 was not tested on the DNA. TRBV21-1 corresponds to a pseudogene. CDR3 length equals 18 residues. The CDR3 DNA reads TGTGCCAGCAGCAAACGGGGGACAGGGGAGTTACGGCACCGGGGAGCTGTTTTT. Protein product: CASSKRGTGELRHRGAVF.

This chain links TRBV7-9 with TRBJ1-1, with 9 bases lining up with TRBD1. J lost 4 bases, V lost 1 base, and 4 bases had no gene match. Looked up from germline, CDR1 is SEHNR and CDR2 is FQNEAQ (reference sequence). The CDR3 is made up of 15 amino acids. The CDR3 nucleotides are TGTGCCAGCAGCTTAGAACAGGGGGCTGGCACTGAAGCTTTCTTT. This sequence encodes CASSLEQGAGTEAFF.

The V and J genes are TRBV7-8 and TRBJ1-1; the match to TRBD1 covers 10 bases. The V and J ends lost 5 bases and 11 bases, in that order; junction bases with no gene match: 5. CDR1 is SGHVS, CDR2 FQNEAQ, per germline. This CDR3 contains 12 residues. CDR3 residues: CASSRDRGSAFF. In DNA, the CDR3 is TGTGCCAGCAGCCGGGACAGGGGAAGCGCTTTCTTT.

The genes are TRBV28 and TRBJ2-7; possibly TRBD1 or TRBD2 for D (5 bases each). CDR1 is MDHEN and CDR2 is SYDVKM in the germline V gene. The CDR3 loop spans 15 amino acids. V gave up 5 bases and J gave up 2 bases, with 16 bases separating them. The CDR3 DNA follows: TGTGCCAGCAGTACCCCGGGGACGGCCACCTACGAGCAGTACTTC. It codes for CASSTPGTATYEQYF.

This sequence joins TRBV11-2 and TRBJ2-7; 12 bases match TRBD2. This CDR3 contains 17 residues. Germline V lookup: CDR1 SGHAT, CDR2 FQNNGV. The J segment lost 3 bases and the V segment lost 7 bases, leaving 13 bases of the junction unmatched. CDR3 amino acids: CASNIRLAGATIYEQYF. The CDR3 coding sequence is TGTGCCAGCAACATTCGACTAGCGGGGGCCACAATCTACGAGCAGTACTTC.

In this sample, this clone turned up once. The CDR3 sequence: CASTYARTGVNEQFF. In DNA, the CDR3 is TGTGCCAGCACCTATGCTCGGACAGGAGTGAATGAGCAGTTCTTC. The chain carries TRBV27 and TRBJ2-1; TRBD1 aligns across 7 bases. Trimming at V came to 7 bases and at J to 7 bases, leaving 13 bases not matched to a gene. Germline-derived CDR1 and CDR2 are MNHEY and SMNVEV (reference sequence). This CDR3 region has 15 residues.